In its sample, the clone carrying this T cell receptor (beta chain) was seen many times. No antigen is known for it. V lost 4 bases and J lost 6; bases outside the gene matches: 8. CDR1 and CDR2 (germline): DFQATT, SNEGSKA (reference sequence). This CDR3 comprises 14 residues. This specimen belongs to a study of T cells in Graves' hyperthyroidism and ophthalmopathy. From more than 9 ml of fresh peripheral blood, PBMCs were isolated. Study-wide points: Blood also held most thyroid clonotypes expanded beyond 0.001.

RNA transcripts were the template for amplifying TCR beta CDR3 regions. When the TCR CDR3 underwent first-round RT-PCR, the HTBI primer set was used. One entry per CDR3 protein results from TCRdb running MiXCR on the multiplex PCR reads. The sample holds 600,000 or so distinct CDR3 sequences, roughly 14% seen once. The sample comprised blood. The source of this sequence is a woman aged 45-65 years with Graves' ophthalmopathy. V is TRBV20-1 and J is TRBJ2-1; 8 nucleotides align to TRBD2. CDR3: CSAKPGLGGNEQFF. The CDR3 nucleotides are TGCAGTGCTAAACCGGGACTAGGGGGCAATGAGCAGTTCTTC.